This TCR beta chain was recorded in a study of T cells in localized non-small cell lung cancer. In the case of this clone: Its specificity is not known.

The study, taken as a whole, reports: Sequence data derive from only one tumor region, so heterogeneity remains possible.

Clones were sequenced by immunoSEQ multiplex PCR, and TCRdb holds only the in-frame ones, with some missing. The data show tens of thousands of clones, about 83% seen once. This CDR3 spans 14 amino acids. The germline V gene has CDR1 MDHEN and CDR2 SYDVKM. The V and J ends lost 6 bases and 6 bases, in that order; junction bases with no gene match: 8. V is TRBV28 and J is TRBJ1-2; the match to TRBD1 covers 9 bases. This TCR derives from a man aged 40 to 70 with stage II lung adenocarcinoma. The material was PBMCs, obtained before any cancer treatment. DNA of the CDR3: TGTGCCAGCAGAGCACAGGGGGCGCAGAATGGCTACACCTTC. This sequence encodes CASRAQGAQNGYTF.